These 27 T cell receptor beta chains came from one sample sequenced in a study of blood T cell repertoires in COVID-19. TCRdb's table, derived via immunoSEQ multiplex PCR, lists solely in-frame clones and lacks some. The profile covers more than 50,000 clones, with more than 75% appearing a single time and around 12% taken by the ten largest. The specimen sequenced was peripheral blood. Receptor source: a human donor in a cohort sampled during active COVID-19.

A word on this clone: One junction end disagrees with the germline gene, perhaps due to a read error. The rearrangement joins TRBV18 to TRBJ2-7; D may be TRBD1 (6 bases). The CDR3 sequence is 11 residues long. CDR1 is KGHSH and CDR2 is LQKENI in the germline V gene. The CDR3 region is CASSPGELRHF. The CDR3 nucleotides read TGTGCCTCCTCTCCAGGGGAATTACGGCACTTC. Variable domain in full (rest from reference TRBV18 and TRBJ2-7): NAGVMQNPRHLVRRRGQEARLRCSPMKGHSHVYWYRQLPEEGLKFMVYLQKENIIDESGMPKERFSAEFPKEGPSILRIQQVVRGDSAAYFCASSPGELRHFGPGTRLTVT.

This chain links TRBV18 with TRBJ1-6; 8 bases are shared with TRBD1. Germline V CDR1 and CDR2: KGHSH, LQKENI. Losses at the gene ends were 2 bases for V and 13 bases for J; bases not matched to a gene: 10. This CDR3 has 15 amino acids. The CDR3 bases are TGTGCCAGCTCACCATCGAGACAGGGGTGGGATCCCCTCCACTTT. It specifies CASSPSRQGWDPLHF.

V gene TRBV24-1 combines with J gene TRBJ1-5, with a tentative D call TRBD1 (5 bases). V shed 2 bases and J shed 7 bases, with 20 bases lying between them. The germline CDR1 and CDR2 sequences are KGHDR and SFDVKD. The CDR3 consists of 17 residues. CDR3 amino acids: CATSDSRVGGSWQPQHF. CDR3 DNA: TGTGCCACCAGTGATTCACGGGTGGGGGGAAGTTGGCAGCCCCAGCATTTT.

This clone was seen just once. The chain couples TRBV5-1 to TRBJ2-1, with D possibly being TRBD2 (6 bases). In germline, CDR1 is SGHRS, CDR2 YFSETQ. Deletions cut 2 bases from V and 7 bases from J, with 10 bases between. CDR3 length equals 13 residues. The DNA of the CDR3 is TGCGCCAGCAGCTTATCTCGGGGGAATGAGCAGTTCTTC. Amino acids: CASSLSRGNEQFF.

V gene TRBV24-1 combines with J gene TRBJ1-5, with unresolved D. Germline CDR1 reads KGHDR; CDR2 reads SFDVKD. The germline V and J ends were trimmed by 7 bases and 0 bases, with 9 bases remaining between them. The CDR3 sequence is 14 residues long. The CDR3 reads CATSGWSSNQPQHF. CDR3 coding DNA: TGTGCCACCAGCGGGTGGAGTAGCAATCAGCCCCAGCATTTT.

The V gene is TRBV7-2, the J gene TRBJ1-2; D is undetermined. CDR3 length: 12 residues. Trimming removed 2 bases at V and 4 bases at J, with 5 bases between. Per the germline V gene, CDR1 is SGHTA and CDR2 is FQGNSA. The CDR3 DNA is TGTGCCAGCAGCTTACTCGGCTATGGCTACACCTTC. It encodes CASSLLGYGYTF.

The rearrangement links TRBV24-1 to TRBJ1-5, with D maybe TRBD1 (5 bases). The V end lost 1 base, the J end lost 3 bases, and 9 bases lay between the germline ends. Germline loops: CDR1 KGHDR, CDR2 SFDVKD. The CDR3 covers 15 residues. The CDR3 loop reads CATSDFGGVNQPQHF. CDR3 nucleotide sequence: TGTGCCACCAGTGATTTCGGGGGGGTCAATCAGCCCCAGCATTTT.

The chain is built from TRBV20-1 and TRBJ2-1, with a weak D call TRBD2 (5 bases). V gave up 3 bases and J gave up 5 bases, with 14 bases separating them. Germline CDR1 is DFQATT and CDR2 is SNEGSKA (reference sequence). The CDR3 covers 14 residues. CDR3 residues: CSASLFPADNEQFF. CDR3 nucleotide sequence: TGCAGTGCTAGTCTGTTCCCAGCGGACAATGAGCAGTTCTTC.

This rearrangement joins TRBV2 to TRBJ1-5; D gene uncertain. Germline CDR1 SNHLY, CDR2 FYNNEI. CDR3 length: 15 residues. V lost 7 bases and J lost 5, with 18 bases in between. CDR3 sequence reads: CASKDSTSPYQPQHF. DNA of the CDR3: TGTGCCAGCAAAGACTCAACAAGCCCGTATCAGCCCCAGCATTTT.

The CDR3 loop reads CASRTSAGTEQFF. The DNA of the CDR3 is TGTGCCAGCAGAACTTCGGCGGGGACTGAGCAGTTCTTC. The chain uses TRBV6-5 and TRBJ2-1; tentative D call: TRBD2 (6 bases). Trimming left V 6 bases short and J 9 bases short, with 15 bases between. This CDR3 has 13 residues. CDR1 and CDR2 (germline): MNHEY, SVGAGI.

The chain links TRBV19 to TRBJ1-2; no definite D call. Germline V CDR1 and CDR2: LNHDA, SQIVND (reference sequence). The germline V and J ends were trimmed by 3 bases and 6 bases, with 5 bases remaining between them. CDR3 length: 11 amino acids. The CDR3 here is CASSIGDGYTF. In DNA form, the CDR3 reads TGTGCCAGTAGTATCGGGGATGGCTACACCTTC.

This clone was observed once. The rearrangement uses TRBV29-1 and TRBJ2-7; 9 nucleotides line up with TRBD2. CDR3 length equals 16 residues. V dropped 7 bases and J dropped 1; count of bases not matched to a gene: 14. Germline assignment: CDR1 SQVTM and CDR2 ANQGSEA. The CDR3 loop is CSALGAAGGSSYEQYF. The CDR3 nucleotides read TGCAGCGCTCTCGGCGCAGCGGGGGGCTCATCCTACGAGCAGTACTTC.

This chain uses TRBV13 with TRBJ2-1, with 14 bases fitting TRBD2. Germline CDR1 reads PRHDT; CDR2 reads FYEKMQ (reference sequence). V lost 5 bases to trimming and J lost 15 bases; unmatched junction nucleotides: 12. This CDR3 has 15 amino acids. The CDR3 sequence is CASSTRLAGGPASFF. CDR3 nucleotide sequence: TGTGCCAGCAGCACCCGACTAGCGGGGGGGCCGGCATCGTTCTTC.

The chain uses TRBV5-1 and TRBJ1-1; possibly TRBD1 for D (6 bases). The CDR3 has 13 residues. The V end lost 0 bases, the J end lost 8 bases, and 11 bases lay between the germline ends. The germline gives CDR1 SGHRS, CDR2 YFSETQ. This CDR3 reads CASSLAGTTEAFF. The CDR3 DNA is TGCGCCAGCAGCTTGGCCGGGACAACCGAAGCTTTCTTT.

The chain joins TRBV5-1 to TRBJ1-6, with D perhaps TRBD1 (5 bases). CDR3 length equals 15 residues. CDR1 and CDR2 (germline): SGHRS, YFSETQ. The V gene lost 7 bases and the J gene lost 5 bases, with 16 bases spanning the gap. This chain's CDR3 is CASSLSPRDNSPLHF. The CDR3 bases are TGCGCCAGCTCCCTCTCCCCCAGGGATAATTCACCCCTCCACTTT.

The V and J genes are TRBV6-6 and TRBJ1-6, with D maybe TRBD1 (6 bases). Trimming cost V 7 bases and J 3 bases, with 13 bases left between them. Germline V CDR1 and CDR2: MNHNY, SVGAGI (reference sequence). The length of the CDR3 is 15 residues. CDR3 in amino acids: CASTRDRNYNSPLHF. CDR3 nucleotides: TGTGCCAGCACCAGAGACAGGAACTATAATTCACCCCTCCACTTT.

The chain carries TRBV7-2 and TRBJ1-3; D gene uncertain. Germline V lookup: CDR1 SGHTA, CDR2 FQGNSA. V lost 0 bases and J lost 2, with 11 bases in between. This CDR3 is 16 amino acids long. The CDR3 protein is CASSLATLAAGNTIYF. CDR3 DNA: TGTGCCAGCAGCTTAGCAACCCTGGCGGCTGGAAACACCATATATTTT. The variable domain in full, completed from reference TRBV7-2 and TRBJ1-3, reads GAGVSQSPSNKVTEKGKDVELRCDPISGHTALYWYRQSLGQGLEFLIYFQGNSAPDKSGLPSDRFSAERTGGSVSTLTIQRTQQEDSAVYLCASSLATLAAGNTIYFGEGSWLTVV.

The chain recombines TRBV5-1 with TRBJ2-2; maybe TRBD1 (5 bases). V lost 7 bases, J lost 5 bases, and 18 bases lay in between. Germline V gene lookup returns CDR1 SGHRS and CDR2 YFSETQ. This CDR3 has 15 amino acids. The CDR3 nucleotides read TGCGCCAGCCGCGTCCAGTGGCAGGGTACCGGGGAGCTGTTTTTT. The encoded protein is CASRVQWQGTGELFF.

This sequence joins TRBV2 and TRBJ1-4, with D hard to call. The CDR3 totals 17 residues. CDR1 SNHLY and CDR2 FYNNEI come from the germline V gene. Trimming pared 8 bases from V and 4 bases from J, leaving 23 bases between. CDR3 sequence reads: CASGREAPTGRNEKLFF. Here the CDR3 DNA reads TGTGCCAGCGGCCGGGAGGCCCCCACGGGCCGTAATGAAAAACTGTTTTTT.

CDR3 DNA sequence: TGTGCCAGCAGCCTACGGGAGAACACTGAAGCTTTCTTT. It translates to CASSLRENTEAFF. J is TRBJ1-1 and V is TRBV11-1; no clear D gene. V was pared by 5 bases and J by 1 base, with 8 bases between. In germline, CDR1 is SGHAT, CDR2 FQDESV (reference sequence). The CDR3 is 13 residues long.

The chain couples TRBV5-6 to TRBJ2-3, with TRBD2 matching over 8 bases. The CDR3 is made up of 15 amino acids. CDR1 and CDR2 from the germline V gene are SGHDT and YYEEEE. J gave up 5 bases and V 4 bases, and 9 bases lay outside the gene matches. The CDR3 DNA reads TGTGCCAGCAGCCCCCGGGGGGGGGCGAGAGATACGCAGTATTTT. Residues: CASSPRGGARDTQYF.

The CDR3 protein is CASRSTGEVSYNEQFF. The DNA for the CDR3 is TGTGCCAGCAGATCCACAGGGGAGGTATCCTACAATGAGCAGTTCTTC. The gene calls are TRBV13 and TRBJ2-1; possibly TRBD1 for D (7 bases). Germline CDR1 is PRHDT and CDR2 is FYEKMQ (reference sequence). CDR3 length equals 16 residues. The V and J ends lost 6 bases and 1 base respectively, with 16 bases between them.

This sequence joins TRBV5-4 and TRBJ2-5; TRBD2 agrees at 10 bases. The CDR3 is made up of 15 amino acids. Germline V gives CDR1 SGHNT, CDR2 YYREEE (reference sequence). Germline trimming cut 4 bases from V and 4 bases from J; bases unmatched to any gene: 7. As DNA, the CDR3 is TGTGCCAGCAGCACCAGCGGGGGGGCGAGAGAGACCCAGTACTTC. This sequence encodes CASSTSGGARETQYF.

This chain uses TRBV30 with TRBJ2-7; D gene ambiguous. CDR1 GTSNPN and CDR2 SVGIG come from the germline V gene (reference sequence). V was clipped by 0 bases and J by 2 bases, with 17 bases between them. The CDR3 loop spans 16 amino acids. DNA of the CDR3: TGTGCCTGGAGTGTACGTTCAGCAGGCCTAACCTACGAGCAGTACTTC. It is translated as CAWSVRSAGLTYEQYF.

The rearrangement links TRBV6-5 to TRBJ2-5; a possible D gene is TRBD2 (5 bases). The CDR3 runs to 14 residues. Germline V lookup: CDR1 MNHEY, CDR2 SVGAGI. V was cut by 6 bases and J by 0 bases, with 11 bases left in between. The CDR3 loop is CASRLSGYQETQYF. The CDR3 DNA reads TGTGCCAGCAGGCTTTCGGGATACCAAGAGACCCAGTACTTC.

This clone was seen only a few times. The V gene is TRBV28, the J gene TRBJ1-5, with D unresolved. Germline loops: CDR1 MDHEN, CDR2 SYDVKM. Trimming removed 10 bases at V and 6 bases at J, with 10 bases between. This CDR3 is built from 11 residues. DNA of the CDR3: TGTGCCAAACGGGTAGTTCAGCCCCAGCATTTT. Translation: CAKRVVQPQHF.

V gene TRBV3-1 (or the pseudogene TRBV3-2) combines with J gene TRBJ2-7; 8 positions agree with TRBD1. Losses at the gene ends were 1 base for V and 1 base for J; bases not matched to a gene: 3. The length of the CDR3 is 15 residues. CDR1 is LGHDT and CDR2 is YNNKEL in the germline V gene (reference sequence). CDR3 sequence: CASSQGDRPSYEQYF. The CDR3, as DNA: TGTGCCAGCAGCCAAGGGGACAGGCCGTCCTACGAGCAGTACTTC.